The 20 T cell receptor beta chains below were found in one sample sequenced in a study of OX40 agonist ivuxolimab in advanced cancers. Assay: immunoSEQ multiplex PCR; the TCRdb copy retains only in-frame clones and omits some. The data show about 79,000 clones, about nine tenths seen once. The specimen comprised CD4+ or CD8+ T cells sorted from blood, sampled in a trial of the OX40 agonist ivuxolimab. The receptor set was obtained from an adult with an advanced solid tumor such as melanoma, head and neck, liver or kidney cancer.

The rearrangement joins TRBV11-2 to TRBJ1-3; D uncertain. The germline CDR1 and CDR2 sequences are SGHAT and FQNNGV. The CDR3 has 14 amino acids. V lost 1 base, J lost 4 bases, and 8 bases lay in between. For the CDR3, the DNA is TGTGCCAGCAGCTTAGGTCTTTCCGGAAACACCATATATTTT. Amino acids: CASSLGLSGNTIYF.

The V and J genes are TRBV6-5 and TRBJ2-7; D may be TRBD2 (6 bases). In germline, CDR1 is MNHEY, CDR2 SVGAGI. V was trimmed by 5 bases and J by 6 bases, leaving 11 bases between them. This CDR3 has 12 residues. This CDR3 is CASSDPAGEQYF. CDR3 sequence (DNA): TGTGCCAGCAGTGACCCAGCGGGCGAGCAGTACTTC.

V and J are TRBV2 and TRBJ1-4; 7 bases are shared with TRBD1. Trimming cost V 8 bases and J 8 bases; bases outside gene matches: 8. The CDR3 totals 13 residues. Germline loops: CDR1 SNHLY, CDR2 FYNNEI. The CDR3 DNA sequence: TGTGCCAGCCTAAGGGGGCTTGCGGAAAAACTGTTTTTT. This codes for CASLRGLAEKLFF.

This chain links TRBV15 with TRBJ2-7; 8 nucleotides match TRBD2. Trimming at V came to 0 bases and at J to 2 bases, leaving 6 bases not matched to a gene. There are 16 residues in the CDR3. Looked up from germline, CDR1 is LNHNV and CDR2 is YYDKDF (reference sequence). CDR3 residues: CATSRDMVAGTYEQYF. The CDR3 nucleotides are TGTGCCACCAGCAGAGATATGGTAGCGGGGACCTACGAGCAGTACTTC.

The J gene is TRBJ1-1, the V gene TRBV19; TRBD1 aligns across 7 bases. The CDR3 loop spans 15 amino acids. The junction had 7 bases not matched to a gene; V was cut back by 4 bases and J by 2 bases. CDR1 LNHDA and CDR2 SQIVND come from the germline V gene (reference sequence). The chain's CDR3 is CASSKGGGRNTEAFF. As DNA, the CDR3 is TGTGCCAGTAGTAAGGGAGGGGGCCGAAACACTGAAGCTTTCTTT.

This clone came up once. The chain joins TRBV7-6 to TRBJ2-5, with D possibly being TRBD2 (6 bases). CDR1 and CDR2 (germline): SGHVS, FNYEAQ. This CDR3 has 13 residues. Trimming cost V 6 bases and J 4 bases, with 12 bases left between them. The CDR3 here is CASSSGTLETQYF. CDR3 bases: TGTGCCAGCAGTTCCGGGACTCTAGAGACCCAGTACTTC.

V usage is TRBV4-1 and J usage is TRBJ2-3; 12 nucleotides line up with TRBD2. Trimming took 4 bases from V and 0 from J; bases not matched to a gene: 11. CDR3 size: 19 residues. In germline, CDR1 is MGHRA, CDR2 YSYEKL. The CDR3 DNA reads TGCGCCAGCAGCCCCCCGAGGGCTAGCGGGAGGGCTAGCACAGATACGCAGTATTTT. Amino acid sequence: CASSPPRASGRASTDTQYF.

This clone was recorded once. The chain recombines TRBV6-4 with TRBJ2-2; possibly TRBD1 or TRBD2 for D (5 bases each). Germline CDR1 reads MRHNA; CDR2 reads SNTAGT. Trimming took 8 bases from V and 0 from J, leaving 10 bases between them. This CDR3 has 14 residues. The CDR3 DNA reads TGTGCCAGCGGGACGACCGCGAACACCGGGGAGCTGTTTTTT. Its translation: CASGTTANTGELFF.

The chain couples TRBV27 to TRBJ2-1, with no clear D. The CDR3 spans 14 residues. Germline V CDR1 and CDR2: MNHEY, SMNVEV (reference sequence). The ends were cut back, 5 bases at V and 5 bases at J, with 13 bases in the middle. In DNA, the CDR3 is TGTGCCAGCAGTCAGCCTCGACGTGACAATGAGCAGTTCTTC. It encodes CASSQPRRDNEQFF.

This chain joins TRBV19 and TRBJ1-3; D is unresolved. The germline CDR1 and CDR2 sequences are LNHDA and SQIVND (reference sequence). Deletions cut 8 bases from V and 0 bases from J, with 14 bases between. The CDR3 is made up of 15 amino acids. CDR3 in amino acids: CASHTRGSSGNTIYF. In DNA, the CDR3 is TGTGCCAGTCATACACGGGGTTCCTCTGGAAACACCATATATTTT. Full variable domain (rest looked up from reference TRBV19 and TRBJ1-3): DGGITQSPKYLFRKEGQNVTLSCEQNLNHDAMYWYRQDPGQGLRLIYYSQIVNDFQKGDIAEGYSVSREKKESFPLTVTSAQKNPTAFYLCASHTRGSSGNTIYFGEGSWLTVV.

In the case of this clone: Only one base separates this from a far larger clonotype, so it likely reflects a read error. The gene calls are TRBV28 and TRBJ1-2, with unresolved D. Germline loops: CDR1 MDHEN, CDR2 SYDVKM. The CDR3 sequence is 11 residues long. Trimming cost V 4 bases and J 2 bases, with 2 bases left between them. CDR3 bases: TGTGCCAGCAGTTACAACTATGGCTACACCTTC. The encoded protein is CASSYNYGYTF.

The table lists this clone with a count of one. J is TRBJ2-2 and V is TRBV9, with 8 bases matching TRBD2. J was trimmed by 3 bases and V by 0 bases; bases with no gene match: 1. Germline CDR1 SGDLS, CDR2 YYNGEE. The CDR3 is 15 amino acids. CDR3 in DNA: TGTGCCAGCAGCGTAGCGGGAGGGGACACCGGGGAGCTGTTTTTT. This sequence encodes CASSVAGGDTGELFF. Variable domain in full (rest from reference TRBV9 and TRBJ2-2): DSGVTQTPKHLITATGQRVTLRCSPRSGDLSVYWYQQSLDQGLQFLIQYYNGEERAKGNILERFSAQQFPDLHSELNLSSLELGDSALYFCASSVAGGDTGELFFGEGSRLTVL.

This clone was recorded once. This sequence joins TRBV9 and TRBJ2-1, with D maybe TRBD1 (6 bases). Germline-derived CDR1 and CDR2 are SGDLS and YYNGEE. Trimming shortened V by 0 bases and J by 6 bases, and 16 bases separated the two germline ends. The CDR3 extends over 16 amino acids. CDR3 DNA sequence: TGTGCCAGCAGCGTAGCTGGGGCAGGGGTTGCCAATGAGCAGTTCTTC. It yields the protein CASSVAGAGVANEQFF.

CDR3: CASIYGVSYEQYF. The CDR3 nucleotides are TGTGCCAGCATTTACGGGGTCTCCTACGAGCAGTACTTC. V usage is TRBV2 and J usage is TRBJ2-7; possible D gene TRBD2, 5 bases. This CDR3 has 13 residues. Trimming took 7 bases from V and 0 from J, leaving 10 bases between them. Germline V gene lookup returns CDR1 SNHLY and CDR2 FYNNEI.

The V call is TRBV6-4, the J call TRBJ2-2; D perhaps matches TRBD1 (6 bases). Germline assignment: CDR1 MRHNA and CDR2 SNTAGT. The V end was cut by 6 bases, the J end by 1 base, with 9 bases between. The CDR3 contains 14 residues. The chain's CDR3 is CASSLDRNTGELFF. In nucleotides, the CDR3 is TGTGCCAGCAGCCTGGACAGGAACACCGGGGAGCTGTTTTTT.

V and J are TRBV5-1 and TRBJ2-7; 9 bases fit TRBD1. Germline loops: CDR1 SGHRS, CDR2 YFSETQ. J gave up 7 bases and V 4 bases, and 6 bases lay outside the gene matches. The CDR3 consists of 13 residues. The CDR3 spells CASSRDRASEQYF. The CDR3 coding sequence is TGCGCCAGCAGCCGGGACAGGGCGAGTGAGCAGTACTTC.

The J gene is TRBJ1-1, the V gene TRBV5-8, with D maybe TRBD1 (6 bases). V was trimmed by 3 bases and J by 5 bases, leaving 14 bases between them. Per germline, CDR1 SGHTS and CDR2 YDEGEE. This CDR3 has 14 residues. CDR3 protein: CASSSFRDITEAFF. The CDR3 region has the DNA TGTGCCAGCAGCTCCTTTCGGGACATAACTGAAGCTTTCTTT. Supplemented by reference TRBV5-8 and TRBJ1-1, the full variable domain reads EAGVTQSPTHLIKTRGQQATLRCSPISGHTSVYWYQQALGLGLQFLLWYDEGEERNRGNFPPRFSGRQFPNYSSELNVNALELEDSALYLCASSSFRDITEAFFGQGTRLTVV.

V and J are TRBV6-5 and TRBJ2-7, with 7 bases lining up with TRBD1. Germline V CDR1 and CDR2: MNHEY, SVGAGI. J lost 0 bases, V lost 6 bases, and 8 bases had no gene match. CDR3 length: 15 amino acids. CDR3 nucleotide sequence: TGTGCCAGCAGCCCTGCAGGGGGTGCCTCCTACGAGCAGTACTTC. It yields the protein CASSPAGGASYEQYF.

The chain is built from TRBV10-3 and TRBJ2-7; TRBD1 is a possible D gene (6 bases). The CDR3 sequence is 15 residues long. The V end was cut by 3 bases, the J end by 3 bases, with 15 bases between. Germline CDR1 and CDR2: ENHRY and SYGVKD. The CDR3 sequence: CAISDPGAISYEQYF. The CDR3 region has the DNA TGTGCCATCAGTGATCCAGGGGCGATAAGCTACGAGCAGTACTTC.

V is TRBV11-3 and J is TRBJ2-7, with TRBD2 identical over 12 bases. CDR1 SGHNT and CDR2 YENEEA come from the germline V gene. The CDR3 length is 16 residues. V trimming: 3 bases; J trimming: 1 base; junction bases outside the gene matches: 4. CDR3: CASSFPSGRVSYEQYF. The CDR3 DNA is TGTGCCAGCAGCTTCCCTAGCGGGAGGGTTTCCTACGAGCAGTACTTC.